Listed here are 29 T cell receptor beta chains from one sample, sequenced in a study of T cell repertoires in cytomegalovirus infection. For these receptors, no antigen is known. TCRdb re-analysed the reads in MiXCR, keeping a single row per CDR3 protein. This sample has some 500,000 distinct CDR3 sequences, with 35% to 50% found just once. The source was cultured PBMCs, collected from culture after CMV antigen stimulation. The receptors come from a human donor in good health (CMV status not recorded). Some clones in this sample may be carry-over from other donors' samples.

This clonotype was observed a handful of times. The chain has TRBV7-2 and TRBJ2-7; 9 nucleotides align to TRBD1. Germline CDR1 and CDR2: SGHTA and FQGNSA. This CDR3 has 15 residues. Trimming at V came to 5 bases and at J to 2 bases, leaving 7 bases not matched to a gene. CDR3 nucleotide sequence: TGTGCCAGCAGCCACGACAGGGGGGGACCCTACGAGCAGTACTTC. Translated: CASSHDRGGPYEQYF. Full variable domain (remainder filled in from reference TRBV7-2 and TRBJ2-7): GAGVSQSPSNKVTEKGKDVELRCDPISGHTALYWYRQSLGQGLEFLIYFQGNSAPDKSGLPSDRFSAERTGGSVSTLTIQRTQQEDSAVYLCASSHDRGGPYEQYFGPGTRLTVT.

J is TRBJ2-5 and V is TRBV5-1; no reliable D call. The CDR3 totals 12 residues. V lost 1 base to trimming and J lost 11 bases, with 12 bases between them. In germline, CDR1 is SGHRS, CDR2 YFSETQ. CDR3 region: CASSLTPELQYF. The CDR3 region has the DNA TGCGCCAGCAGCTTGACCCCCGAACTGCAGTACTTC. Based on the CDR3 plus reference TRBV5-1 and TRBJ2-5, the full variable domain is KAGVTQTPRYLIKTRGQQVTLSCSPISGHRSVSWYQQTPGQGLQFLFEYFSETQRNKGNFPGRFSGRQFSNSRSEMNVSTLELGDSALYLCASSLTPELQYFGPGTRLLVL.

The chain uses TRBV20-1 and TRBJ2-1; D gene unclear. Trimming shortened V by 4 bases and J by 0 bases, and 7 bases separated the two germline ends. The germline V gene encodes CDR1 DFQATT and CDR2 SNEGSKA (reference sequence). The CDR3 runs to 13 residues. CDR3 residues: CSAMKSSYNEQFF. CDR3 coding DNA: TGCAGTGCTATGAAGAGCTCCTACAATGAGCAGTTCTTC.

V usage is TRBV12-5 and J usage is TRBJ1-1, with no clear D. The CDR3 is made up of 12 amino acids. The germline CDR1 and CDR2 sequences are LGHNT and FRNRAP. Trimming pared 6 bases from V and 2 bases from J, leaving 7 bases between. The CDR3 here is CASGAANTEAFF. The DNA of the CDR3 is TGTGCTAGTGGGGCAGCAAACACTGAAGCTTTCTTT.

This clonotype turned up a few times. The chain couples TRBV7-8 to TRBJ2-3; D is possibly TRBD1 (7 bases). With 5 bases removed from V and 2 bases from J, the gap between germline ends came to 17 bases. Germline V gives CDR1 SGHVS, CDR2 FQNEAQ. This CDR3 comprises 16 residues. In nucleotides, the CDR3 is TGTGCCAGCAGCCTTAACAGGGGACTTCCCACAGATACGCAGTATTTT. Residues: CASSLNRGLPTDTQYF.

This clonotype was observed many times. The gene calls are TRBV7-2 and TRBJ2-1; TRBD2 matches at 12 bases. V dropped 8 bases and J dropped 6; count of bases not matched to a gene: 5. The CDR3 contains 14 residues. Germline CDR1 is SGHTA and CDR2 is FQGNSA. The CDR3 region is CASETSGGPNEQFF. CDR3 nucleotide sequence: TGTGCCAGCGAGACTAGCGGGGGACCCAATGAGCAGTTCTTC.

This clonotype showed up just a few times. The chain employs TRBV7-2 and TRBJ2-7; 14 positions match TRBD2. The length of the CDR3 is 16 residues. Germline-derived CDR1 and CDR2 are SGHTA and FQGNSA. Germline trimming cut 1 base from V and 5 bases from J; bases unmatched to any gene: 4. The CDR3 is CASSLVGTSGGDEQYF. In nucleotides, the CDR3 is TGTGCCAGCAGCTTAGTGGGGACTAGCGGGGGAGACGAGCAGTACTTC.

This clonotype appeared a single time. The chain has TRBV20-1 and TRBJ2-7; 10 nucleotides align to TRBD2. V shed 4 bases and J 6 bases; nucleotides not matched to a gene: 3. The CDR3 totals 12 residues. Germline values: CDR1 DFQATT, CDR2 SNEGSKA (reference sequence). CDR3 in amino acids: CSAKREGSEQYF. In DNA, the CDR3 is TGCAGTGCTAAGCGGGAGGGCTCCGAGCAGTACTTC.

This clonotype appeared a few times. J is TRBJ2-7 and V is TRBV7-9; TRBD2 matches 8 bases. The CDR3 extends over 15 amino acids. The V gene's germline CDR1 is SEHNR and CDR2 FQNEAQ (reference sequence). The J segment lost 5 bases and the V segment lost 7 bases, leaving 13 bases of the junction unmatched. This CDR3 is CASTLLGGGYDEQYF. CDR3 nucleotides: TGTGCCAGCACCCTGCTTGGCGGGGGGTACGACGAGCAGTACTTC.

The chain combines TRBV24-1 with TRBJ1-1; the D gene is possibly TRBD1 (6 bases). The germline gives CDR1 KGHDR, CDR2 SFDVKD. This CDR3 contains 12 residues. Trimming stripped 4 bases from V and 10 bases from J, with 12 bases between. The CDR3, as DNA: TGTGCCACCAGTGACGAGACAGGCCGAGCTTTCTTT. It specifies CATSDETGRAFF.

The chain has TRBV5-1 and TRBJ2-2, with 7 bases lining up with TRBD1. The germline CDR1 and CDR2 sequences are SGHRS and YFSETQ. CDR3 length equals 15 residues. V lost 0 bases and J lost 9; bases outside the gene matches: 8. DNA for the CDR3: TGCGCCAGCAGCTTGGAGACAGGGCTAAAGTGGGAGCTGTTTTTT. Translating it yields CASSLETGLKWELFF.

The CDR3 here is CATRPGHSNQPQHF. The CDR3 DNA is TGTGCCACCAGGCCGGGGCACAGCAATCAGCCCCAGCATTTT. The V and J genes are TRBV7-6 and TRBJ1-5; a possible D gene is TRBD1 (5 bases). This CDR3 has 14 amino acids. Trimming cost V 10 bases and J 1 base, with 14 bases left between them. Germline V CDR1 and CDR2: SGHVS, FNYEAQ.

The chain combines TRBV20-1 with TRBJ2-5; unclear D gene. Germline loops: CDR1 DFQATT, CDR2 SNEGSKA (reference sequence). Deletions cut 1 base from V and 1 base from J, with 10 bases between. The length of the CDR3 is 14 residues. CDR3 in DNA: TGCAGTGCTAGAGCTCTGCAGATCCAAGAGACCCAGTACTTC. Encoded protein: CSARALQIQETQYF.

The chain links TRBV19 to TRBJ2-2; D unclear. The length of the CDR3 is 15 residues. Trimming took off 1 base at V and 6 bases at J, with 12 bases between the two ends. Germline lookup yields CDR1 LNHDA and CDR2 SQIVND (reference sequence). CDR3 loop: CASSIVGGFAGELFF. DNA of the CDR3: TGTGCCAGTAGTATAGTGGGTGGGTTCGCCGGGGAGCTGTTTTTT.

The chain links TRBV20-1 to TRBJ1-4; D is possibly TRBD1 (5 bases). Trimming stripped 7 bases from V and 0 bases from J, with 12 bases between. Germline V gene data show CDR1 as DFQATT and CDR2 as SNEGSKA (reference sequence). The CDR3 runs 14 residues. CDR3 amino acids: CSVQGTATNEKLFF. CDR3 DNA sequence: TGCAGTGTCCAGGGTACTGCAACTAATGAAAAACTGTTTTTT.

The chain is built from TRBV7-9 and TRBJ1-1; weak D call: TRBD1 (6 bases). Trimming stripped 8 bases from V and 1 base from J, with 11 bases between. The CDR3 extends over 13 amino acids. Germline V lookup: CDR1 SEHNR, CDR2 FQNEAQ (reference sequence). This chain's CDR3 is CASDRGGNTEAFF. Here the CDR3 DNA reads TGTGCCAGCGATAGAGGGGGGAACACTGAAGCTTTCTTT.

The J gene is TRBJ2-3, the V gene TRBV20-1, with 7 bases identical to TRBD2. The germline CDR1 and CDR2 sequences are DFQATT and SNEGSKA (reference sequence). Germline trimming cut 2 bases from V and 4 bases from J; bases unmatched to any gene: 12. The CDR3 runs 16 residues. This CDR3 reads CSARSGGASGSDTQYF. The CDR3, as DNA: TGCAGTGCTAGATCGGGCGGGGCTAGCGGCTCAGATACGCAGTATTTT.

This rearrangement joins TRBV6-1 to TRBJ1-5; D is possibly TRBD1 (5 bases). This CDR3 region has 18 residues. Trimming removed 6 bases at V and 0 bases at J, with 21 bases between. Germline CDR1 reads MNHNS; CDR2 reads SASEGT. DNA for the CDR3: TGTGCCAGCAGCGACAGTCCCTACGTTGGATATAGCAATCAGCCCCAGCATTTT. This gives the protein CASSDSPYVGYSNQPQHF.

The chain joins TRBV11-3 to TRBJ2-3, with 11 bases aligning to TRBD1. The CDR3 runs to 15 residues. J lost 5 bases, V lost 5 bases, and 6 bases had no gene match. The germline gives CDR1 SGHNT, CDR2 YENEEA. The CDR3 sequence: CASSRGQGAEDTQYF. As DNA, the CDR3 is TGTGCCAGCAGCCGTGGACAGGGGGCTGAAGATACGCAGTATTTT.

The rearrangement links TRBV19 to TRBJ2-4; no reliable D call. CDR3 length equals 14 residues. V lost 6 bases to trimming and J lost 8 bases, with 17 bases between them. Germline CDR1 LNHDA, CDR2 SQIVND (reference sequence). This chain's CDR3 is CASSPRGISHIQYF. The CDR3 DNA sequence: TGTGCCAGTAGCCCCCGAGGCATTTCCCACATTCAGTACTTC.

This clonotype was seen only a few times. J is TRBJ2-1 and V is TRBV4-1; 13 bases are shared with TRBD2. V gave up 4 bases and J gave up 2 bases; unmatched junction bases: 11. This CDR3 region has 19 residues. Per the germline V gene, CDR1 is MGHRA and CDR2 is YSYEKL. The CDR3 region has the DNA TGCGCCAGCAGCCGACACCTCGGACTAGCGGGAGACCCCTACAATGAGCAGTTCTTC. Protein: CASSRHLGLAGDPYNEQFF.

V gene TRBV7-9 combines with J gene TRBJ2-7; TRBD1 matches 8 bases. The CDR3 is 15 amino acids. After removal of 2 bases from V and 0 bases from J, the junction contained 3 bases not matched to a gene. Per germline, CDR1 SEHNR and CDR2 FQNEAQ (reference sequence). CDR3 amino acids: CASSLRTGSSYEQYF. The CDR3 DNA reads TGTGCCAGCAGCTTAAGGACAGGGAGCTCCTACGAGCAGTACTTC.

This sequence joins TRBV5-1 and TRBJ2-5; D ambiguous. The germline CDR1 and CDR2 sequences are SGHRS and YFSETQ. This CDR3 is 14 amino acids long. Between the trimmed V and J ends, which lost 2 bases and 5 bases, there was a span of 13 bases. This chain's CDR3 is CASSFVSSRETQYF. The CDR3 DNA reads as TGCGCCAGCAGCTTTGTATCTTCGAGGGAGACCCAGTACTTC.

The V and J genes are TRBV2 and TRBJ2-5; 7 bases align to TRBD1. CDR1 is SNHLY and CDR2 is FYNNEI in the germline V gene. CDR3 length equals 15 residues. The V gene end was trimmed by 7 bases and the J gene end by 3 bases; junction bases not matched to a gene: 11. Written as DNA, the CDR3 is TGTGCCAGCACCATCCAGGGGGACAGAGAAGAGACCCAGTACTTC. Its translation is CASTIQGDREETQYF.

The chain links TRBV15 to TRBJ1-5; D ambiguous. Germline V gene sequence: CDR1 LNHNV, CDR2 YYDKDF (reference sequence). Trimming took off 1 base at V and 3 bases at J, with 10 bases between the two ends. This CDR3 is built from 15 residues. The CDR3 sequence is CATSRGPATNQPQHF. Written as DNA, the CDR3 is TGTGCCACCAGCAGAGGCCCAGCCACCAATCAGCCCCAGCATTTT.

The chain carries TRBV7-8 and TRBJ1-2; D unresolved. The length of the CDR3 is 14 residues. CDR1 is SGHVS and CDR2 is FQNEAQ in the germline V gene. Trimming stripped 2 bases from V and 5 bases from J, with 12 bases between. The CDR3 DNA is TGTGCCAGCAGCTTAAATTCGGGAGCATATGGCTACACCTTC. Translated, it gives CASSLNSGAYGYTF.

This clonotype was counted a single time. The V gene is TRBV5-1, the J gene TRBJ1-3; D is possibly TRBD1 (6 bases). V dropped 4 bases and J dropped 0 bases, with 14 bases sitting between them. The CDR3 spans 16 residues. Germline V lookup: CDR1 SGHRS, CDR2 YFSETQ. The CDR3 is CASSLGQTHSGNTIYF. CDR3 bases: TGCGCCAGCAGCCTAGGACAGACCCACTCTGGAAACACCATATATTTT. Supplemented by reference TRBV5-1 and TRBJ1-3, the full variable domain reads KAGVTQTPRYLIKTRGQQVTLSCSPISGHRSVSWYQQTPGQGLQFLFEYFSETQRNKGNFPGRFSGRQFSNSRSEMNVSTLELGDSALYLCASSLGQTHSGNTIYFGEGSWLTVV.

This chain joins TRBV20-1 and TRBJ1-6, with TRBD1 identical over 8 bases. The CDR3 consists of 16 residues. The J segment lost 6 bases and the V segment lost 1 base, leaving 8 bases of the junction unmatched. Germline V gene sequence: CDR1 DFQATT, CDR2 SNEGSKA (reference sequence). The CDR3 DNA reads as TGCAGTGCTAGAGCCGGGACAGGTCTGGGTAATTCACCCCTCCACTTT. This gives the protein CSARAGTGLGNSPLHF.

The chain couples TRBV7-9 to TRBJ2-3, with D perhaps TRBD2 (6 bases). V was shortened by 5 bases and J by 8 bases, with 14 bases between the two germline ends. The CDR3 is made up of 13 amino acids. The germline CDR1 and CDR2 sequences are SEHNR and FQNEAQ (reference sequence). CDR3 bases: TGTGCCAGCAGCCCGTTTGAGGAGGGTACGCAGTATTTT. It codes for CASSPFEEGTQYF.